The 16 T cell receptor beta chains listed next were all sequenced from one sample in a study of early T cells in non-severe SARS-CoV-2 infection. TCRdb processed the 5' RACE reads anew with MiXCR; each CDR3 protein has one entry. This table holds about 44,000 distinct CDR3 sequences, under 30% found once. This specimen consisted of whole blood, obtained at baseline. The receptor source for this set is an adult who was a healthcare worker with PCR-confirmed SARS-CoV-2 infection or an uninfected control (not recorded which).

The chain is built from TRBV2 and TRBJ2-2, with a tentative D call TRBD2 (5 bases). Germline V gives CDR1 SNHLY, CDR2 FYNNEI. CDR3 length equals 15 residues. Trimming removed 4 bases from V and 4 bases from J, with 13 bases in between. In DNA form, the CDR3 reads TGTGCCAGCAGTGGCGAGGGAATTGGCACCGGGGAGCTGTTTTTT. This encodes CASSGEGIGTGELFF.

The chain couples TRBV7-9 to TRBJ2-7, with D possibly being TRBD1 (5 bases). The CDR3 runs to 15 residues. Germline assignment: CDR1 SEHNR and CDR2 FQNEAQ (reference sequence). The ends were cut back, 0 bases at V and 0 bases at J, with 9 bases in the middle. The CDR3 sequence: CASSLAGARSYEQYF. CDR3 nucleotide sequence: TGTGCCAGCAGCTTAGCTGGGGCCCGCTCCTACGAGCAGTACTTC.

J is TRBJ1-5 and V is TRBV7-8; 7 bases are shared with TRBD1. After removal of 0 bases from V and 2 bases from J, the junction contained 10 bases not matched to a gene. CDR1 SGHVS and CDR2 FQNEAQ come from the germline V gene. The CDR3 covers 18 residues. In DNA form, the CDR3 reads TGTGCCAGCAGCTTAGCGAAACCCGGGACAGAAGGCAATCAGCCCCAGCATTTT. Its translation: CASSLAKPGTEGNQPQHF.

This clonotype was recorded many times. This chain connects TRBV20-1 to TRBJ1-3; D uncertain. Deletions cut 6 bases from V and 2 bases from J, with 11 bases between. This CDR3 region has 13 residues. CDR1 is DFQATT and CDR2 is SNEGSKA in the germline V gene (reference sequence). The CDR3 loop reads CSATYPPGNTIYF. In DNA form, the CDR3 reads TGCAGTGCCACATATCCTCCTGGAAACACCATATATTTT.

CDR3 region: CASRPGLQETQYF. The DNA for the CDR3 is TGTGCCAGCAGACCGGGCCTCCAAGAGACCCAGTACTTC. The V gene is TRBV4-2, the J gene TRBJ2-5, with unresolved D. The V gene lost 6 bases and the J gene lost 1 base, with 9 bases spanning the gap. Germline V gene data show CDR1 as LGHNA and CDR2 as YNFKEQ. This CDR3 region has 13 residues.

This clonotype was picked up a small number of times. This chain joins TRBV4-2 and TRBJ2-1, with 7 nucleotides matching TRBD2. Germline V gives CDR1 LGHNA, CDR2 YNFKEQ. The V gene end was trimmed by 1 base and the J gene end by 0 bases; junction bases not matched to a gene: 3. This CDR3 region has 16 residues. The CDR3 protein is CASSQVLAASYNEQFF. CDR3 coding DNA: TGTGCCAGCAGCCAAGTGCTAGCGGCCTCCTACAATGAGCAGTTCTTC.

The sample holds many counts of this clonotype. The chain couples TRBV7-9 to TRBJ2-6; D is perhaps TRBD2 (5 bases). There are 13 residues in the CDR3. The germline V gene encodes CDR1 SEHNR and CDR2 FQNEAQ (reference sequence). The V gene lost 6 bases and the J gene lost 9 bases, with 12 bases spanning the gap. This CDR3 is CASRHGDVNVLTF. In DNA form, the CDR3 reads TGTGCCAGCAGGCACGGGGATGTCAACGTCCTGACTTTC.

V gene TRBV6-2 or TRBV6-3 combines with J gene TRBJ2-7, with D hard to call. Germline-derived CDR1 and CDR2 are MNHEY and SVGEGT. The CDR3 consists of 16 residues. Trimming took 7 bases from V and 2 from J, leaving 21 bases between them. The chain's CDR3 is CASTPIPGPTTYEQYF. DNA of the CDR3: TGTGCCAGCACCCCAATCCCGGGCCCTACAACCTACGAGCAGTACTTC.

J is TRBJ2-1 and V is TRBV5-1; D may match TRBD1 or TRBD2 (5 bases each). CDR3 length: 19 amino acids. The V end lost 4 bases, the J end lost 6 bases, and 29 bases lay between the germline ends. CDR1 and CDR2 from the germline V gene are SGHRS and YFSETQ. The CDR3 DNA follows: TGCGCCAGCAGCCCCGGTGGGCTCGGGACCGCCGTGATGGGCAATGAGCAGTTCTTC. This translates into CASSPGGLGTAVMGNEQFF.

The rearrangement joins TRBV7-9 to TRBJ2-3, with TRBD1 matching over 10 bases. Per germline, CDR1 SEHNR and CDR2 FQNEAQ (reference sequence). The CDR3 extends over 16 amino acids. V trimming: 4 bases; J trimming: 6 bases; junction bases outside the gene matches: 10. The CDR3: CASSSLRDRGLDTQYF. In DNA, the CDR3 is TGTGCCAGCAGCTCACTCCGGGACAGGGGCTTGGATACGCAGTATTTT. The whole variable domain, filled in from reference TRBV7-9 and TRBJ2-3, reads DTGVSQNPRHKITKRGQNVTFRCDPISEHNRLYWYRQTLGQGPEFLTYFQNEAQLEKSRLLSDRFSAERPKGSFSTLEIQRTEQGDSAMYLCASSSLRDRGLDTQYFGPGTRLTVL.

This clonotype has more than one count but fewer than ten. The chain has TRBV7-2 and TRBJ2-7, with 14 bases lining up with TRBD2. The ends lost 5 bases at V and 6 bases at J; junction bases unmatched: 6. The germline V gene has CDR1 SGHTA and CDR2 FQGNSA. The CDR3 contains 15 residues. The CDR3 loop reads CASSRTSGGPAEQYF. CDR3 DNA: TGTGCCAGCAGCAGGACTAGCGGGGGGCCCGCCGAGCAGTACTTC. The full variable domain, its missing parts supplied by reference TRBV7-2 and TRBJ2-7, is GAGVSQSPSNKVTEKGKDVELRCDPISGHTALYWYRQSLGQGLEFLIYFQGNSAPDKSGLPSDRFSAERTGGSVSTLTIQRTQQEDSAVYLCASSRTSGGPAEQYFGPGTRLTVT.

The V call is TRBV4-2, the J call TRBJ1-2, with D possibly TRBD1 on 6 matching bases. V was pared by 1 base and J by 8 bases, with 17 bases between. Looked up from germline, CDR1 is LGHNA and CDR2 is YNFKEQ. The CDR3 spans 15 residues. DNA of the CDR3: TGTGCCAGCAGCCAAGTAGTAGGGGGGATAGAGGGCTACACCTTC. Protein sequence: CASSQVVGGIEGYTF.

V is TRBV7-9 and J is TRBJ2-1; TRBD2 matches 7 bases. This CDR3 has 15 amino acids. V lost 5 bases to trimming and J lost 5 bases; unmatched junction nucleotides: 9. Germline V gene lookup returns CDR1 SEHNR and CDR2 FQNEAQ (reference sequence). The CDR3 sequence is CASSPLGGTNNEQFF. The CDR3, as DNA: TGTGCCAGCAGCCCTCTGGGCGGGACTAACAATGAGCAGTTCTTC.

This clonotype showed up just a few times. The chain combines TRBV9 with TRBJ2-5; D might be TRBD1 (5 bases). The CDR3 extends over 14 amino acids. From germline, CDR1 is SGDLS and CDR2 YYNGEE. V lost 0 bases and J 5 bases, leaving 11 bases between the germline ends. CDR3 region: CASSVGQFGETQYF. The DNA of the CDR3 is TGTGCCAGCAGCGTAGGACAGTTTGGTGAGACCCAGTACTTC.

The rearrangement uses TRBV5-4 and TRBJ1-2, with 8 bases identical to TRBD1. Germline V gives CDR1 SGHNT, CDR2 YYREEE (reference sequence). The CDR3 is made up of 16 amino acids. The V segment lost 1 base and the J segment 2 bases; nucleotides outside the gene matches: 7. The CDR3 DNA reads as TGTGCCAGCAGCTTGCCCGGACAGGGAGAGAACTATGGCTACACCTTC. As protein: CASSLPGQGENYGYTF.

This clonotype was detected a few times. The chain uses TRBV20-1 and TRBJ1-1; D is undetermined. V was clipped by 6 bases and J by 7 bases, with 12 bases between them. The CDR3 has 11 amino acids. Looked up from germline, CDR1 is DFQATT and CDR2 is SNEGSKA (reference sequence). The CDR3: CSANKVIEAFF. The CDR3 DNA sequence: TGCAGTGCCAATAAGGTCATTGAAGCTTTCTTT.